This TCR beta chain originates from a study of neurological immune-mediated disorders. For the study at large: Secondary progressive disease was present in 3, and relapsing-remitting disease in around 31, of the 35 or so multiple sclerosis patients. General observations from the study: Expanded clones shared no CDR3 amino acid sequences across subjects, suggesting private repertoires in all groups.

This clonotype showed up many times. Its cognate antigen is unknown. One entry per CDR3 protein results from TCRdb running MiXCR on the 5' RACE reads. The sample has approximately 130,000 distinct CDR3 sequences; roughly 3.2% are singletons. The sample was PBMCs. This receptor was identified in a woman aged 25 to 39 with multiple sclerosis.

The CDR3 sequence: CASSQEGQGNNQPQHF. The CDR3 DNA reads as TGCGCCAGCAGCCAAGAAGGCCAAGGGAACAATCAGCCCCAGCATTTT. This rearrangement joins TRBV4-1 to TRBJ1-5; D uncertain. Germline V lookup: CDR1 MGHRA, CDR2 YSYEKL. The germline V and J ends were trimmed by 0 bases and 3 bases, with 12 bases remaining between them. The CDR3 loop spans 16 amino acids.